The TCR beta chain under discussion was sequenced for a study of patients and donors after allogeneic stem cell transplantation (dated by TCRdb to the early 2020s). This clonotype occurred many times. Its recognized antigen is unknown. Base qualities are not recorded, but no much larger clone differs from it by a single base. V and J lose 3 bases and 6 bases, and a span of 11 bases separates them. From its cysteine to its phenylalanine, the CDR3 spans 12 amino acids. This entry keeps only the CDR3 DNA: 36 bases, framed from base 1. Via the germline V gene (reference sequence), CDR1 is DFQATT and CDR2 SNEGSKA. The library was produced with RT-PCR. The listed sequencing device is NextSeq 550. TCRdb trimmed the raw reads at Q25, called clones with MiXCR and kept productive beta chains. A single entry per CDR3 protein holds the most common genes and DNA from its merged rows. Present in this sample are about 150,000 distinct CDR3 sequences, 30% to 45% of which were seen just once. 50% to 65% of the sample is in the top ten clones.

This clonotype was sampled from a human donor who was either an allogeneic HSCT recipient or a stem cell or donor lymphocyte infusion donor (not recorded which). It is not recorded whose cells these are; they may come from a transplant donor. Material: blood, either unsorted or a sorted T cell fraction (not recorded which). The sequence is built from TRBV20-1 and TRBJ1-2; the D gene is unclear. CDR3 sequence: CSARVLADGYTF. The DNA is as follows: TGCAGTGCTAGGGTCTTAGCCGATGGCTACACCTTC.